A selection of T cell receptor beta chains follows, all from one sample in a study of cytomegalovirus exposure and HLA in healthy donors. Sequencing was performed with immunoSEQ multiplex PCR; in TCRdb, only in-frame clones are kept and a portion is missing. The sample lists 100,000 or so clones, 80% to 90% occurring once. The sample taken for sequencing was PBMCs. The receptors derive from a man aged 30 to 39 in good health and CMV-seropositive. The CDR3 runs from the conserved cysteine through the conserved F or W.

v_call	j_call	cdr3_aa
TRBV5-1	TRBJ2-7	CASSLSQGTSGSRYEQYF
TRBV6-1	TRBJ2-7	CASSEAAAYEQYF
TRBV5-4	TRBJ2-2	CASSPGLGLGGELFF
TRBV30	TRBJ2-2	CAWSDLRGYTGELFF
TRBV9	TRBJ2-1	CASSANNEQFF
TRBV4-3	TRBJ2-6	CASSHYARFLDSGANVLTF
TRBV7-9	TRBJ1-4	CASSPTTGGRANEKLFF
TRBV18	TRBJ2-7	CASSPRQSSYEQYF
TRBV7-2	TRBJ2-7	CASSLGLSYEQYF
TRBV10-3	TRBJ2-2	CAISESAGRSGELFF
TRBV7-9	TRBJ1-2	CASSFIWAGKGGYTF
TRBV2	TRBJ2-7	CASRADRATSYEQYF
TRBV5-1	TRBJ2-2	CASSLDRATGELFF
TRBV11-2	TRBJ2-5	CASSLDPAGGPSETQYF
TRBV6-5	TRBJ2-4	CASSDQGNIQYF
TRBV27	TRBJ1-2	CASRRTGNYGYTF
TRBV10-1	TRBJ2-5	CASSEQIQETQYF